The rows below give T cell receptor beta chains drawn from one sample of a study of blood T cell repertoires in COVID-19. Profiled with immunoSEQ multiplex PCR; TCRdb holds only in-frame clones, not every one. The profile shows approximately 280,000 clones, approximately 83% of them singletons. Specimen: peripheral blood. These receptors were taken from a woman in her thirties who had recovered from COVID-19. CDR3s include the opening cysteine and the closing phenylalanine or tryptophan. The D gene is left open where the match is weak. Clone size, where shown, is once, few, many, or a class for clones that have expanded.

V	D	length	J	size	CDR3
TRBV11-2	NA	14	TRBJ1-1	NA	CASSLDGEDTEAFF
TRBV28	NA	16	TRBJ2-1	few	CASSRGTGTKYNEQFF
TRBV5-1	NA	14	TRBJ2-3	NA	CASSVSEGTGTQYF
TRBV19	TRBD1	17	TRBJ2-7	NA	CASSIAITGGPTYEQYF
TRBV27	NA	13	TRBJ2-7	NA	CASRIGRSYEQYF
TRBV18	TRBD1	13	TRBJ2-2	NA	CASSPDRTGELFF
TRBV19	TRBD2	13	TRBJ2-5	few	CASSWTSRETQYF
TRBV30	TRBD2	18	TRBJ2-5	NA	CAWRSGTSGVGSQETQYF
TRBV10-3	TRBD2	14	TRBJ2-1	NA	CAISDSGGYNEQFF
TRBV7-8	NA	15	TRBJ1-2	NA	CASSLETGSNYGYTF
TRBV3-1/TRBV3-2	TRBD2	19	TRBJ2-2	NA	CASSQVFLAGGDRTGELFF
TRBV5-4	NA	15	TRBJ1-4	NA	CASSLGAGTDEKLFF
TRBV19	TRBD1	16	TRBJ1-6	NA	CASSITYDREYSPLHF
TRBV30	NA	14	TRBJ1-5	NA	CAWTPDGGSQPQHF
TRBV19	TRBD1	15	TRBJ2-5	NA	CASSHKQGAYETQYF
TRBV18	NA	16	TRBJ2-2	NA	CASSPPRQGYTGELFF
TRBV4-3	NA	14	TRBJ2-2	NA	CASSQLTGTGELFF
TRBV29-1	NA	12	TRBJ2-5	once	CSVGLGVETQYF
TRBV6-5	TRBD2	13	TRBJ2-7	NA	CAAAAGGASEQYF
TRBV18	TRBD1	17	TRBJ2-6	NA	CASSLPGQSSGANVLTF
TRBV4-1	NA	13	TRBJ2-7	NA	CASSPPAGQEQYF
TRBV10-2	TRBD2	17	TRBJ2-2	NA	CASAKPLAGGPPGELFF
TRBV19	NA	15	TRBJ2-5	NA	CASSTPRGKGETQYF
TRBV6-5	TRBD1	12	TRBJ1-1	NA	CASGQGLSEAFF
TRBV27	TRBD1	14	TRBJ2-7	NA	CASSRTGGAYEQYF
TRBV24-1	TRBD1	16	TRBJ2-3	NA	CATSDPGTVGTDTQYF
TRBV7-2	NA	17	TRBJ2-5	NA	CASSSDVRGWNQETQYF
TRBV19	NA	11	TRBJ2-1	NA	CASSADNEQFF
TRBV4-3	NA	14	TRBJ1-6	once	CASSQVLNGGPLHF
TRBV19	NA	10	TRBJ1-1	NA	CASSDYEAFF
TRBV6-5	NA	14	TRBJ1-3	NA	CASSEKLSGNTIYF
TRBV19	TRBD1	17	TRBJ2-1	NA	CASSIDVGNRGYNEQFF
TRBV7-8	TRBD1	15	TRBJ1-4	NA	CASSLGTVGGEKLFF
TRBV28	TRBD1	12	TRBJ1-2	few	CASTLDRGGYTF
TRBV6-2/TRBV6-3	NA	17	TRBJ2-6	NA	CASSYLYGGSGANVLTF
TRBV3-1/TRBV3-2	NA	15	TRBJ2-7	NA	CASSQAAGNSYEQYF
TRBV4-2	TRBD2	14	TRBJ2-1	NA	CASSQTSGREYQFF
TRBV6-6	TRBD2	14	TRBJ2-1	NA	CASIPAGRYNEQFF